This TCR beta chain comes out of a study of T cells after somatic rescue of genetic block. From germline, CDR1 is SGDLS and CDR2 YYNGEE. V lost 5 bases and J 3 bases, leaving 14 bases between the germline ends. The CDR3 totals 15 residues. The assay was immunoSEQ multiplex PCR, and TCRdb's table has in-frame clones only and misses some. This table holds 68,000 or so clones, 85% to 95% found once. V and J are TRBV9 and TRBJ1-4; no definite D call. The sample comprised peripheral blood mononuclear cells (PBMCs). The receptor's source is a man aged 35-49 years. As DNA, the CDR3 is TGTGCCAGCAGTGTGGACGGCCTTGCTAATGAAAAACTGTTTTTT. Residues: CASSVDGLANEKLFF.